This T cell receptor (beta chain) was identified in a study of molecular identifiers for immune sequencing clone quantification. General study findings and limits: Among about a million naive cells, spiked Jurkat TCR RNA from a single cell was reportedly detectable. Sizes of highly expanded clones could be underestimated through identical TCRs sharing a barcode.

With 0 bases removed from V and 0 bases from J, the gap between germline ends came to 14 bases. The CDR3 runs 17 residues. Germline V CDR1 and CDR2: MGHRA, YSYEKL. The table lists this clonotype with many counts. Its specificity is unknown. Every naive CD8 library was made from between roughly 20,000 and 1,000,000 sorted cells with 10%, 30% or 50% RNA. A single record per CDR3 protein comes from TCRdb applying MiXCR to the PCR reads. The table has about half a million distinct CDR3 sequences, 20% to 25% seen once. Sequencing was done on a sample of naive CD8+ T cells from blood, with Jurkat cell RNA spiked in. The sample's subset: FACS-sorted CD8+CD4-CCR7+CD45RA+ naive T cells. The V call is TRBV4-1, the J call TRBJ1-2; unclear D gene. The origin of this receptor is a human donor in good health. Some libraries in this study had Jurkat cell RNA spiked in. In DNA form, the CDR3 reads TGCGCCAGCAGCCAAGAGGACGATATACCTGCTAACTATGGCTACACCTTC. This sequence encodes CASSQEDDIPANYGYTF.